This record covers a single T cell receptor beta chain. The data were obtained in a study of T cell changes during pregnancy in multiple sclerosis. Trimming took 10 bases from V and 2 from J, leaving 11 bases between them. The germline V gene has CDR1 MNHNS and CDR2 SASEGT. CDR3 length: 13 residues. Method: immunoSEQ multiplex PCR; TCRdb's copy keeps in-frame clones and lacks some. In the table there are 66,000 or so clones, roughly 90% of which are singletons. The chain couples TRBV6-1 to TRBJ2-2; D is perhaps TRBD1 (5 bases). The sample in question was CD8+ T cells from peripheral blood mononuclear cells, obtained before pregnancy. The receptor comes from a female donor with multiple sclerosis, enrolled in a pregnancy study. CDR3 nucleotides: TGTGCCACCGAAGGACAAAACACCGGGGAGCTGTTTTTT. Protein sequence: CATEGQNTGELFF.